The 14 T cell receptor beta chains listed next were all sequenced from one sample in a study of T cell clonality in common variable immunodeficiency. Method: immunoSEQ multiplex PCR; TCRdb's copy keeps in-frame clones and lacks some. The counts give fewer than 50,000 clones, none of them seen only once; approximately 1.4% is held by the top ten. Material: peripheral blood mononuclear cells. These receptors came from a person between 18 and 75 years old in good health.

This clone was seen at least ten times. This CDR3 is CASSPQGGKETQYF. The CDR3 DNA, read in part, is TGTGCCAGCAGCCCACAGGGAGGCAAAGAGACC. The chain is built from TRBV11-2 and TRBJ2-5; D tentatively reads TRBD1 or TRBD2 (6 bases each). Read coverage stops 3 residues before the CDR3 terminus; the germline J gene supplies the remainder. Trimming pared 5 bases from V and 3 bases from J, leaving 13 bases between. The CDR3 is made up of 14 amino acids. Germline V gene lookup returns CDR1 SGHAT and CDR2 FQNNGV.

This clone occurred many times. The read terminates 3 residues before the CDR3 end, so the remaining end is supplied by the germline J gene. This chain joins TRBV20-1 and TRBJ2-1; TRBD2 matches at 8 bases. The CDR3 contains 17 residues. Trimming removed 0 bases from V and 9 bases from J; junction bases left unmatched: 16. Germline CDR1 is DFQATT and CDR2 is SNEGSKA (reference sequence). This chain's CDR3 is CSARDLTQGPGGGEQFF. Incomplete CDR3 DNA: TGCAGTGCTAGAGATCTGACCCAGGGGCCCGGGGGGGGTGAG.

In this sample, this clone turned up many times. Read data end 3 residues before the CDR3 end; the end is taken from the germline J gene. The V and J genes are TRBV19 and TRBJ2-3; a weak D match, TRBD1 (6 bases). CDR3 length equals 16 residues. The V end lost 1 base, the J end lost 4 bases, and 15 bases lay between the germline ends. Germline assignment: CDR1 LNHDA and CDR2 SQIVND (reference sequence). The sequenced CDR3 bases are TGTGCCAGTAGTATAGGCCAGGGGAGAAACGCAGATACG. As protein: CASSIGQGRNADT. The whole CDR3 region reads CASSIGQGRNADTQYF.

This clone was seen repeatedly, ten times or more. The CDR3 end falls 3 residues outside the read, so it is completed with the germline J gene. V usage is TRBV2 and J usage is TRBJ2-7; D is unclear. This CDR3 is 18 amino acids long. Germline lookup yields CDR1 SNHLY and CDR2 FYNNEI. The V and J ends lost 2 bases and 6 bases respectively, with 26 bases between them. CDR3 region: CASSESSPLEAGMGEQYF. The DNA read from the CDR3 is TGTGCCAGCAGTGAATCTTCCCCTCTCGAGGCAGGAATGGGCGAG.

At least ten counts were recorded for this clone. The read comes to an end 3 residues before the CDR3 does, leaving the germline J gene to fill in the end. The chain combines TRBV19 with TRBJ1-1, with 9 positions matching TRBD1. Germline assignment: CDR1 LNHDA and CDR2 SQIVND (reference sequence). This CDR3 has 18 residues. Trimming took 5 bases from V and 4 from J; bases not matched to a gene: 17. CDR3 amino acids: CASSPTPGQGTSATEAFF. The CDR3 bases that were read are TGTGCCAGTAGTCCCACCCCGGGACAGGGTACTTCGGCCACTGAA.

At least ten counts were recorded for this clone. The CDR3 end is not reached by the read, which stops 3 residues before it; the germline J gene fills it in. This sequence joins TRBV20-1 and TRBJ2-5, with 8 nucleotides matching TRBD2. This CDR3 comprises 15 residues. Germline-derived CDR1 and CDR2 are DFQATT and SNEGSKA (reference sequence). J lost 1 base, V lost 3 bases, and 7 bases had no gene match. The CDR3 sequence: CSARPALAVQETQYF. The covered CDR3 bases are TGCAGTGCTAGGCCCGCACTAGCGGTCCAAGAGACC.

This clone was seen ten or more times. The read stops 3 residues short of the end of the CDR3; the missing end is completed from the germline J gene. J is TRBJ2-1 and V is TRBV18; 7 bases fit TRBD1. V was clipped by 1 base and J by 5 bases; unmatched bases: 5. The CDR3 totals 15 residues. Germline V gene lookup returns CDR1 KGHSH and CDR2 LQKENI. CDR3 DNA (partial): TGTGCCAGCTCACCACGGGGGACAGCCGACAATGAG. Protein: CASSPRGTADNE. The whole CDR3 region reads CASSPRGTADNEQFF.

This clone was recorded many times. The read ends 3 residues shy of where the CDR3 ends; the end is completed using the germline J gene. The chain links TRBV19 to TRBJ1-2; a possible D gene is TRBD1 (6 bases). V lost 2 bases and J 2 bases, leaving 12 bases between the germline ends. This CDR3 region has 15 residues. Germline V gene sequence: CDR1 LNHDA, CDR2 SQIVND (reference sequence). The CDR3 here is CASSISAQGNYGYTF. CDR3 DNA (partial): TGTGCCAGTAGTATATCCGCCCAGGGGAACTATGGC. The whole variable domain, filled in from reference TRBV19 and TRBJ1-2, reads DGGITQSPKYLFRKEGQNVTLSCEQNLNHDAMYWYRQDPGQGLRLIYYSQIVNDFQKGDIAEGYSVSREKKESFPLTVTSAQKNPTAFYLCASSISAQGNYGYTFGSGTRLTVV.

This clone was observed many times. The CDR3 bases that were read are TGTGCCAGCAGGCCAGGGGTAACCTATGGC. Translation: CASRPGVTYG. The complete CDR3 sequence is CASRPGVTYGYTF. The rearrangement joins TRBV28 to TRBJ1-2, with a weak D call TRBD1 (6 bases). The CDR3 end falls 3 residues outside the read, so it is completed with the germline J gene. Trimming removed 6 bases from V and 4 bases from J, with 12 bases in between. The CDR3 is 13 amino acids. From germline, CDR1 is MDHEN and CDR2 SYDVKM.

This clone was recorded a few times. The read stops 3 residues short of the end of the CDR3; the missing end is completed from the germline J gene. The chain joins TRBV25-1 to TRBJ2-7; the D gene is possibly TRBD1 (6 bases). The germline V gene has CDR1 MGHDK and CDR2 SYGVNS. V lost 3 bases, J lost 3 bases, and 21 bases lay in between. This CDR3 contains 17 residues. Incomplete CDR3 DNA: TGTGCCAGCAGTGAGTCGTATGGGGCAAGGGGGAACTACGAG. It yields the protein CASSESYGARGNYE. The CDR3 in its entirety is CASSESYGARGNYEQYF.

This clone occurred many times. The read comes to an end 3 residues before the CDR3 does, leaving the germline J gene to fill in the end. The chain has TRBV5-1 and TRBJ2-1; 9 nucleotides line up with TRBD2. With V trimmed by 3 bases and J by 7 bases, 11 bases remained unmatched. The CDR3 extends over 16 amino acids. The germline gives CDR1 SGHRS, CDR2 YFSETQ. CDR3 sequence: CASSSKRLAGKNEQFF. The DNA read from the CDR3 is TGCGCCAGCAGCTCGAAGCGGCTAGCGGGAAAGAATGAG. Looking up the rest from reference TRBV5-1 and TRBJ2-1 gives the full variable domain: KAGVTQTPRYLIKTRGQQVTLSCSPISGHRSVSWYQQTPGQGLQFLFEYFSETQRNKGNFPGRFSGRQFSNSRSEMNVSTLELGDSALYLCASSSKRLAGKNEQFFGPGTRLTVL.

This clone was counted ten times or more. The part of the CDR3 DNA that was read is TGCAGTGCTTTGAGACAGGGGGCCTACAATGAG. Protein product: CSALRQGAYNE. The full CDR3 reads CSALRQGAYNEQFF. V is TRBV20-1 and J is TRBJ2-1, with 9 bases lining up with TRBD1. The read halts 3 residues ahead of the CDR3 end, with the missing end drawn from the germline J gene. CDR3 length equals 14 residues. Trimming took 5 bases from V and 2 from J; bases not matched to a gene: 4. CDR1 is DFQATT and CDR2 is SNEGSKA in the germline V gene (reference sequence).

This clone has at least ten counts. The DNA ends 3 residues before the CDR3 does, and the rest of the CDR3 is filled in from the germline J gene. This chain connects TRBV20-1 to TRBJ2-5, with D perhaps matching TRBD2 (5 bases). Between the trimmed V and J ends, which lost 0 bases and 1 base, there was a span of 9 bases. CDR3 length: 14 residues. Germline loops: CDR1 DFQATT, CDR2 SNEGSKA (reference sequence). CDR3 DNA, as far as it was read: TGCAGTGCTAGAGATTTCCGGGGCCAAGAGACC. Protein: CSARDFRGQET. The full CDR3 reads CSARDFRGQETQYF.

This clone is classed as medium-sized (0.01 to 0.1%). CDR3 protein: CASSYTSGSTDTQYF. CDR3 DNA (partial): TGTGCCAGCAGTTACACTAGCGGGAGCACAGATACG. This chain uses TRBV6-2 or TRBV6-3 with TRBJ2-3; TRBD2 aligns across 9 bases. The read terminates 3 residues before the CDR3 end, so the remaining end is supplied by the germline J gene. The CDR3 is made up of 15 amino acids. Germline V gene sequence: CDR1 MNHEY, CDR2 SVGEGT. J lost 0 bases, V lost 2 bases, and 0 bases had no gene match.